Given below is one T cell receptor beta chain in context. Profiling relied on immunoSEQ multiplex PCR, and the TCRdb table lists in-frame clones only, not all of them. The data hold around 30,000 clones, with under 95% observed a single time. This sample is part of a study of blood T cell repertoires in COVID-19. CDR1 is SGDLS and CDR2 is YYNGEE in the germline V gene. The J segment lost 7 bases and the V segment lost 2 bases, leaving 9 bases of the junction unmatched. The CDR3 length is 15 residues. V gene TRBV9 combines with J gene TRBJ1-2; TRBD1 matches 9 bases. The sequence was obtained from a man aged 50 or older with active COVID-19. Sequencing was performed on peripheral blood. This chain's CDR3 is CASSVGGQGSPGYTF. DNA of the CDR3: TGTGCCAGCAGCGTTGGGGGACAGGGATCTCCTGGCTACACCTTC.